The clone carrying this TCR beta chain was seen repeatedly, ten times or more. Germline V gene sequence: CDR1 MDHEN, CDR2 SYDVKM. There are 14 residues in the CDR3. V was trimmed by 1 base and J by 3 bases, leaving 10 bases between them. Preparation of the TCRbeta library used unique molecular identifiers. In TCRdb, the PCR reads were re-called with MiXCR into one record per CDR3 protein. The sample consists of about 160,000 distinct CDR3 sequences, 11% of them appearing once. These data are taken from a study of T-cell reconstitution after alpha-beta-depleted transplantation in children. This receptor was identified in a boy between 2 and 10 years old with acute myeloid leukemia, due to receive a stem cell transplant. The chain recombines TRBV28 with TRBJ2-7, with D perhaps TRBD1 (5 bases). The starting material was PBMCs, obtained before TCRalphabeta/CD19-depleted stem cell transplant. The CDR3 is CASSLSDSSYEQYF. The CDR3 coding sequence is TGTGCCAGCAGTTTATCCGACAGCAGCTACGAGCAGTACTTC.